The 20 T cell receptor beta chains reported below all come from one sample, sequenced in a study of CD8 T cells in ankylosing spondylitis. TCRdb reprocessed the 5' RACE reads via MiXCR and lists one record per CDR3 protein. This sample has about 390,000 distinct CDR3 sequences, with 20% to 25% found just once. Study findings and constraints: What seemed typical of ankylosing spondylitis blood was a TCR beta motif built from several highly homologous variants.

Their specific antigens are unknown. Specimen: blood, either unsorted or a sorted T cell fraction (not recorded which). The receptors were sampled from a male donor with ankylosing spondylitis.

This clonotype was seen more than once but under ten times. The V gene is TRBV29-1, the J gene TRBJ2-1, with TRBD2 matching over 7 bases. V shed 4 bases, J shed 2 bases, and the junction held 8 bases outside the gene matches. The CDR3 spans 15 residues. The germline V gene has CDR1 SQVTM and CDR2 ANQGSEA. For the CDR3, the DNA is TGCAGCGTTGGACAAGGACTAGGTACCTACAATGAGCAGTTCTTC. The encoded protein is CSVGQGLGTYNEQFF.

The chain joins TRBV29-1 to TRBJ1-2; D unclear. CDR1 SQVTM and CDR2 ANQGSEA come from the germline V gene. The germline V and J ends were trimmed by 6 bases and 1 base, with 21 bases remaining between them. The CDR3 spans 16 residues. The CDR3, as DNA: TGCAGCGTGGTTGTGAGCAAGATGGGGAGTAACTATGGCTACACCTTC. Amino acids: CSVVVSKMGSNYGYTF.

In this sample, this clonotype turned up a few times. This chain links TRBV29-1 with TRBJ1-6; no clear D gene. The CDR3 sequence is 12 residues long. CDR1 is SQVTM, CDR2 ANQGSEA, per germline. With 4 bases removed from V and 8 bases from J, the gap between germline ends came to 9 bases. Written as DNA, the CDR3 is TGCAGCGTTGGAGGTGGGGATTCACCCCTCCACTTT. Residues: CSVGGGDSPLHF.

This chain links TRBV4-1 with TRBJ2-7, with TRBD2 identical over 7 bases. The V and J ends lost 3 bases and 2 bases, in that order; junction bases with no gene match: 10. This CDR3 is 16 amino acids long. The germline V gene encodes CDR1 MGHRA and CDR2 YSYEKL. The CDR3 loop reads CASSQVPSGLPYEQYF. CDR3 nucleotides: TGCGCCAGCAGCCAGGTCCCTAGCGGCCTTCCCTACGAGCAGTACTTC.

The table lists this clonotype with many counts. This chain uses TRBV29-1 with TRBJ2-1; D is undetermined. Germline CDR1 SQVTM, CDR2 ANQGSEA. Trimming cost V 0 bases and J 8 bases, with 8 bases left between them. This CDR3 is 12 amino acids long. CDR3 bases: TGCAGCGTTGAAGAGACGCAAGATGAGCAGTTCTTC. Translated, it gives CSVEETQDEQFF.

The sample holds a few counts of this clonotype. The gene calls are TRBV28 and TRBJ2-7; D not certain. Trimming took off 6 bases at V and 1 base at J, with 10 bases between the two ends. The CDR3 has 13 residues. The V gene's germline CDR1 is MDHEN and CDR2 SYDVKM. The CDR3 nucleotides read TGTGCCAGCAGAACCTCCATTTCCTACGAGCAGTACTTC. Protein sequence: CASRTSISYEQYF.

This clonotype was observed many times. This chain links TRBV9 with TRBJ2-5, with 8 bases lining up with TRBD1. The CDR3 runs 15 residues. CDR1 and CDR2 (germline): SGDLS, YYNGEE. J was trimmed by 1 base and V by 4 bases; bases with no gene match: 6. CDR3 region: CASSPQGAVQETQYF. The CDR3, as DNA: TGTGCCAGCAGCCCCCAGGGGGCGGTCCAAGAGACCCAGTACTTC.

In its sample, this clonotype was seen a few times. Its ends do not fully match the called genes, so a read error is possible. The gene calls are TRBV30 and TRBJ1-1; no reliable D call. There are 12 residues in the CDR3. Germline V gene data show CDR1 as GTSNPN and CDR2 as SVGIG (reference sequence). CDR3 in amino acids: CAWRGGEQPLGF. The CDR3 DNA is TGTGCCTGGAGGGGCGGTGAACAGCCATTGGGTTTT.

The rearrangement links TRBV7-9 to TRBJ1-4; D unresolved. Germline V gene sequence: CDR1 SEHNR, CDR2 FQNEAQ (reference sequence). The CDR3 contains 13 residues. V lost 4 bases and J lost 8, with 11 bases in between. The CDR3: CASSSRSMEKLFF. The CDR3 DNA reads TGTGCCAGCAGCTCCCGATCGATGGAAAAACTGTTTTTT.

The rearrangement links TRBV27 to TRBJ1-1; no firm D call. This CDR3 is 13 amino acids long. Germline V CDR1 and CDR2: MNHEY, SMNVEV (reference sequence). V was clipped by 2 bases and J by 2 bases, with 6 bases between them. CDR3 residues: CASSLMRNTEAFF. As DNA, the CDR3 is TGTGCCAGCAGTTTAATGAGAAACACTGAAGCTTTCTTT.

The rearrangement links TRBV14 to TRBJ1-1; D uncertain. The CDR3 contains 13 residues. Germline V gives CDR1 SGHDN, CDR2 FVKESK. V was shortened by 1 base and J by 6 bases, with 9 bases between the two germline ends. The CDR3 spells CASSQGWEAEAFF. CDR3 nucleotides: TGTGCCAGCAGCCAAGGTTGGGAGGCTGAAGCTTTCTTT.

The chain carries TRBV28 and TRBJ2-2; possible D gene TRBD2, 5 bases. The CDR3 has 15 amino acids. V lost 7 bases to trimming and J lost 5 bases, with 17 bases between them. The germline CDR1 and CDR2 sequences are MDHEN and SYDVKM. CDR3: CASNRHGEGTGELFF. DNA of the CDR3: TGTGCCAGCAACCGACACGGGGAAGGGACCGGGGAGCTGTTTTTT.

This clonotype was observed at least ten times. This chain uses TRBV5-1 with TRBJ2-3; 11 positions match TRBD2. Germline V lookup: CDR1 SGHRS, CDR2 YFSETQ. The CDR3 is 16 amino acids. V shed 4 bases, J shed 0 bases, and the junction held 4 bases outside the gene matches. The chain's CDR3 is CASSPRTSGSTDTQYF. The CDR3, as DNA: TGCGCCAGCAGCCCGAGGACTAGCGGGAGCACAGATACGCAGTATTTT.

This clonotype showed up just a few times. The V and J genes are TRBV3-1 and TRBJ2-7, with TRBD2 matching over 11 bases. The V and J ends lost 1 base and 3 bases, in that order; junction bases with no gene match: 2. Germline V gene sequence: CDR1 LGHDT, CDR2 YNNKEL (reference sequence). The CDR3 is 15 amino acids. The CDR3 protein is CASSQVGTSGYEQYF. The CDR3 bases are TGTGCCAGCAGCCAAGTAGGGACTAGCGGCTACGAGCAGTACTTC.

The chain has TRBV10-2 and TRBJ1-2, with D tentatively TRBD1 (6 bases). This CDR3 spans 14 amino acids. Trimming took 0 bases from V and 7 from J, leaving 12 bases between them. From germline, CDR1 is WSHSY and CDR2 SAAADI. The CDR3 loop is CASSESSLQGGYTF. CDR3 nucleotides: TGCGCCAGCAGTGAGTCGAGTTTACAGGGTGGCTACACCTTC.

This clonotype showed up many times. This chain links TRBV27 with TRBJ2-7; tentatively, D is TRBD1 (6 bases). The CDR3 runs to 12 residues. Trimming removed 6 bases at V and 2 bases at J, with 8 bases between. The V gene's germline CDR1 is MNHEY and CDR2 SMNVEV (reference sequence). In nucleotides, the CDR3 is TGTGCCAGCAGAGACAGGCCCTACGAGCAGTACTTC. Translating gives CASRDRPYEQYF.

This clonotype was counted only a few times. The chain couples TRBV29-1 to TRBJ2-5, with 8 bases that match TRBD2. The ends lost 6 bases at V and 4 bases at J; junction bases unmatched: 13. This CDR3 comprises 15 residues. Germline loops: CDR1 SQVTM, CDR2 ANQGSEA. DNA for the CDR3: TGCAGCGTCACCCCGGGACTAGTAGGAATAGAGACCCAGTACTTC. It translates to CSVTPGLVGIETQYF.

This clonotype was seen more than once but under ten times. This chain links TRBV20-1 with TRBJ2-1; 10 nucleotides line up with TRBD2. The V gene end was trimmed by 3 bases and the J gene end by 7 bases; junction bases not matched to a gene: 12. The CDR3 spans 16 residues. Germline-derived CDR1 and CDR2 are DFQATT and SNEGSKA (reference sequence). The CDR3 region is CSASRAGGPRGNEQFF. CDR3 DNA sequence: TGCAGTGCTAGTCGAGCGGGAGGGCCGAGGGGTAATGAGCAGTTCTTC.

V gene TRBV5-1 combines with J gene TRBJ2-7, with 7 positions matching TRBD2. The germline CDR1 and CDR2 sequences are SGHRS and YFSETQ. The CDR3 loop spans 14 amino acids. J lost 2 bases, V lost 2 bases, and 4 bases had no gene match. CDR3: CASSFGGGPYEQYF. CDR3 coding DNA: TGCGCCAGCAGCTTTGGGGGAGGGCCCTACGAGCAGTACTTC.

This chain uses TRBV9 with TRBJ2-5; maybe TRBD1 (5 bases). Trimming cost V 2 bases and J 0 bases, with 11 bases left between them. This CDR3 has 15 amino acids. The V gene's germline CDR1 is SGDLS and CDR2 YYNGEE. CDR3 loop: CASSVKGLYQETQYF. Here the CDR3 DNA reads TGTGCCAGCAGCGTTAAGGGGTTGTACCAAGAGACCCAGTACTTC.